This T cell receptor (beta chain) was recorded in a study of blood T cell repertoires in COVID-19. Across the whole study: The United States, Italy and Spain were the sources of the acute and convalescent COVID-19 samples.

In germline, CDR1 is KGHSH, CDR2 LQKENI. This CDR3 region has 15 residues. The trim removed 3 bases at V and 7 bases at J, leaving 7 bases unmatched. Generated by immunoSEQ multiplex PCR, the TCRdb table keeps only in-frame clones and is missing some. The data show 75,000 to 95,000 clones, 80% to 90% seen once. V is TRBV18 and J is TRBJ2-3, with 10 nucleotides matching TRBD2. This clonotype was obtained from a human donor in a cohort sampled during active COVID-19. Input material: peripheral blood. The chain's CDR3 is CASSPPSGSTNTQYF. As DNA, the CDR3 is TGTGCCAGCTCACCTCCTAGCGGGAGTACGAATACGCAGTATTTT.